This TCR beta chain was identified in a study of response to subunit inactivated influenza vaccine. MiXCR, run by TCRdb on the RT-PCR reads, gives a single entry per CDR3 protein. The sample holds about 500,000 distinct CDR3 sequences; about 17% are singletons and the top ten take less than 4%. Trimming removed 5 bases from V and 0 bases from J, with 7 bases in between. The germline V gene encodes CDR1 DFQATT and CDR2 SNEGSKA (reference sequence). CDR3 length: 13 residues. The clonotype originates from a man aged 50 to 69 who received an inactivated influenza vaccine. The specimen was CD4+ T cells sorted from PBMCs, collected approximately 25 months after vaccination. This sequence joins TRBV20-1 and TRBJ1-4; D not resolved. CDR3 region: CSAEHPTNEKLFF. CDR3 nucleotide sequence: TGCAGTGCTGAACACCCAACTAATGAAAAACTGTTTTTT.